The clone carrying this T cell receptor (beta chain) was observed many times. The antigen is undetermined. The CDR3 is 14 amino acids. Trimming shortened V by 3 bases and J by 0 bases, and 9 bases separated the two germline ends. TCRdb analysed the RT-PCR reads with MiXCR anew, one entry per CDR3 protein. The table records hundreds of thousands of distinct CDR3 sequences, about a fifth of them present only once. This sample stems from a study of response to subunit inactivated influenza vaccine. Study-wide findings and caveats: Authors suggested each seasonal flu vaccination may recruit only limited numbers of new T cells.

The sample consisted of PBMCs from blood, taken 5 days after vaccination. The chain has TRBV12-3 or TRBV12-4 and TRBJ2-7; D uncertain. This sequence was found in a middle-aged man who received an inactivated influenza vaccine. In DNA form, the CDR3 reads TGTGCCAGCAGTTTCGGACGGAGCTCCTACGAGCAGTACTTC. Amino acid sequence: CASSFGRSSYEQYF.